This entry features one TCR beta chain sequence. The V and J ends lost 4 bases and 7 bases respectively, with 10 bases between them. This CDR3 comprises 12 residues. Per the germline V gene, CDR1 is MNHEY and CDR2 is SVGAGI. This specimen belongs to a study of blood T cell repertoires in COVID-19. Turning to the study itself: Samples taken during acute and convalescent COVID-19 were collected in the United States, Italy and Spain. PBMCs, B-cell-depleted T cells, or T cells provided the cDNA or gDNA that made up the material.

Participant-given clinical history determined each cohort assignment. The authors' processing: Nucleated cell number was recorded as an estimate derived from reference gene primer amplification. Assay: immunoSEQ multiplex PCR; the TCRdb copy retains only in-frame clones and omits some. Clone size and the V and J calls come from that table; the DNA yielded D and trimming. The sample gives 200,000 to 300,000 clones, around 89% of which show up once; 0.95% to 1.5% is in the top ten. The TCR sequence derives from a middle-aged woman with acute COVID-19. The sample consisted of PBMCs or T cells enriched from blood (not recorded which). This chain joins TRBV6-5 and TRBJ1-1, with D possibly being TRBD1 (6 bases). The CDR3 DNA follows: TGTGCCAGCAGTTCACAGGGATTTGAAGCTTTCTTT. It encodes CASSSQGFEAFF.